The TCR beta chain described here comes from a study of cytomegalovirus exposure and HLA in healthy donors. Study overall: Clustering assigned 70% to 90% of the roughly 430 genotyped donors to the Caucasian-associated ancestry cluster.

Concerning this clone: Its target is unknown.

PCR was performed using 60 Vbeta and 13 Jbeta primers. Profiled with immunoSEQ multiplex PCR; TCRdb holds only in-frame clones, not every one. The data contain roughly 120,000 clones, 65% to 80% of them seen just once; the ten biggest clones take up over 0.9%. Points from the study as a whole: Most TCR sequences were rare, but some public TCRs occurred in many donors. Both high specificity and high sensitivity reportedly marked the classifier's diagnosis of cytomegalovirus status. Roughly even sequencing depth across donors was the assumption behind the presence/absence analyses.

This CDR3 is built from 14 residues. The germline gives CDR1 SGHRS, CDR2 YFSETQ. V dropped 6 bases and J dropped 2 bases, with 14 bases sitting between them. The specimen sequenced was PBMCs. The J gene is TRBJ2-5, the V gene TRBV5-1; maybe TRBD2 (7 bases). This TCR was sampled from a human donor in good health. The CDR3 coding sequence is TGCGCCAGCACCCCCGGGGGGCGACAAGAGACCCAGTACTTC. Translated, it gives CASTPGGRQETQYF.